This TCR beta chain derives from a study of control samples from healthy donors and cancer patients. In germline, CDR1 is LGHDT, CDR2 YNNKEL (reference sequence). This CDR3 has 12 residues. V was cut by 5 bases and J by 9 bases, with 11 bases left in between. Sequenced by immunoSEQ multiplex PCR; TCRdb stores in-frame clones only, minus some. The profile shows about 160,000 clones, around 90% of them singletons. Sequenced input: blood. The receptor was isolated from a man aged 30 to 45 in good health. The chain uses TRBV3-1 (or the pseudogene TRBV3-2) and TRBJ1-5; no reliable D call. CDR3 nucleotides: TGTGCCAGCAGCTCGAGCTCGGGGCCCCAGCATTTT. This sequence encodes CASSSSSGPQHF.